One TCR beta chain is described in this entry. Its antigen is still unknown. The source of the sample is a study of cytomegalovirus exposure and HLA in healthy donors. Trimming removed 1 base from V and 4 bases from J; junction bases left unmatched: 7. Germline CDR1 reads SGHAT; CDR2 reads FQNNGV. The CDR3 contains 17 residues. Both 60 Vbeta primers and 13 Jbeta primers went into the PCR. The assay was immunoSEQ multiplex PCR, and TCRdb's table has in-frame clones only and misses some. Of about 98,000 clones listed, 55% to 75% were seen once; the top ten hold under 2.5%. The study's findings and limits: Segments of the TCR beta V type were, in most cases, productive about 87% or about 30% of the time in an earlier analysis.

The receptor was isolated from a man aged 45-60 years in good health and CMV-seronegative. Input material: PBMCs. The chain employs TRBV11-2 and TRBJ2-1, with 10 bases matching TRBD2. The CDR3: CASSLVLAGLQYNEQFF. The CDR3, as DNA: TGTGCCAGCAGCTTAGTACTAGCGGGGTTACAATACAATGAGCAGTTCTTC. The whole variable domain, filled in from reference TRBV11-2 and TRBJ2-1, reads EAGVAQSPRYKIIEKRQSVAFWCNPISGHATLYWYQQILGQGPKLLIQFQNNGVVDDSQLPKDRFSAERLKGVDSTLKIQPAKLEDSAVYLCASSLVLAGLQYNEQFFGPGTRLTVL.